What follows describes a single T cell receptor (beta chain). Antigen specificity is unknown. TRB rearrangements spanning V, D and J were amplified using mixed TRB-A/B primers. In TCRdb, the multiplex PCR reads were re-called with MiXCR into one record per CDR3 protein. The sample includes around 20,000 distinct CDR3 sequences, about two fifths of them seen just once. The data were taken from a study of T cell repertoires in aging, cancer and after chemotherapy. Study-wide points: Untreated cancer patients had significantly lower blood TCR diversity than age-matched healthy donors.

TCR beta rearrangements were amplified from peripheral blood genomic DNA. Germline values: CDR1 KGHSH, CDR2 LQKENI. The CDR3 spans 15 residues. V lost 2 bases to trimming and J lost 2 bases, with 11 bases between them. The gene calls are TRBV18 and TRBJ2-3; maybe TRBD2 (6 bases). The sample consisted of blood. The TCR comes from a human donor with a solid tumor. CDR3 protein: CASSPFEDYTDTQYF. The CDR3 nucleotides are TGTGCCAGCTCACCATTTGAGGACTACACAGATACGCAGTATTTT.